This T cell receptor beta chain was identified in a study of blood T cell repertoires in COVID-19. Here immunoSEQ multiplex PCR was the method, and the copy in TCRdb shows in-frame clones only, minus some. This sample yields some 130,000 clones, of which approximately 90% are seen a single time; roughly 18% belongs to the top ten. The CDR3 contains 14 residues. Germline CDR1 and CDR2: SGHKS and YYEKEE (reference sequence). With V trimmed by 2 bases and J by 8 bases, 5 bases remained unmatched. In its sample, this clone was seen once. J is TRBJ1-3 and V is TRBV5-5; 9 bases line up with TRBD1. What was sequenced was peripheral blood. The TCR comes from a man between 45 and 60 years old with active or convalescent COVID-19. The chain's CDR3 is CASSFLQGADTIYF. CDR3 bases: TGTGCCAGCAGCTTTTTACAGGGGGCCGACACCATATATTTT.